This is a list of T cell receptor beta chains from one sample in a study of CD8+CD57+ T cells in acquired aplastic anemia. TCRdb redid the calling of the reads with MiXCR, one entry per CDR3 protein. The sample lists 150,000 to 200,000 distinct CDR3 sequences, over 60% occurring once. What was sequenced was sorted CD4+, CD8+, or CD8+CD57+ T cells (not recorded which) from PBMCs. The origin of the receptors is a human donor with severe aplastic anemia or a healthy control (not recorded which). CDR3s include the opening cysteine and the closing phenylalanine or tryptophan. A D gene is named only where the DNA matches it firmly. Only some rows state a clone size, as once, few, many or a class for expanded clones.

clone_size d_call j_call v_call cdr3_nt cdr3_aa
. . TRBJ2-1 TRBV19 TGTGCCAGTGGGGGGTACAATGAGCAGTTCTTC CASGGYNEQFF
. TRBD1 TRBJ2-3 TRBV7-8 TGTGCCAGCAGCTTCACAGGGGTCGCAGATACGCAGTATTTT CASSFTGVADTQYF
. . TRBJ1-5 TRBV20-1 TGCAGTGCTAGGCTCATCCGGCCCCAGCATTTT CSARLIRPQHF
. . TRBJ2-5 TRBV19 TGTGCCAGTAGTAAGAGGGCGCAGGGCCAAGAGACCCAGTACTTC CASSKRAQGQETQYF
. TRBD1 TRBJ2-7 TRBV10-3 TGTGCCATCAAGGTAGCGTCCCGAGGGACAGGGGGCTACGAGCAGTACTTC CAIKVASRGTGGYEQYF
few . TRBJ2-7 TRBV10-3 TGTGCCATCGGGGAGCGAATCTACGAGCAGTACTTC CAIGERIYEQYF
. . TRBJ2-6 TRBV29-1 TGCAGCGTTGAGCACAGTACTGGGGCCAACGTCCTGACTTTC CSVEHSTGANVLTF
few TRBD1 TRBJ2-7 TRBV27 TGTGCCAGCAGTTCCCTGACAGGGGTTTACGAGCAGTACTTC CASSSLTGVYEQYF
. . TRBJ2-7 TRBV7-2 TGTGCCAGCAGCTTATTCCTAGTCGAGCAGTACTTC CASSLFLVEQYF
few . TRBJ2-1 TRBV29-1 TGCAGCGTTGTTTCCGGGAGCGGCGGTGAGCAGTTCTTC CSVVSGSGGEQFF
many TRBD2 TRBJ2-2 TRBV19 TGTGCCAGTAGTATTGGAACTAGCGGGGCCACCGGGGAGCTGTTTTTT CASSIGTSGATGELFF
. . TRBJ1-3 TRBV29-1 TGCAGCGTAAACCAGGGCTCTGGAAACACCATATATTTT CSVNQGSGNTIYF
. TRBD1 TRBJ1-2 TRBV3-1 TGTGCCAGCAGCCACCAACAGGGGACGTATGGCTACACCTTC CASSHQQGTYGYTF
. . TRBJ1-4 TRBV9 TGTGCCAGCAGCGTAAGCGGGGAGAGCAATCACCGCCGGGGGAACGAAAAACTGTTTTTT CASSVSGESNHRRGNEKLFF
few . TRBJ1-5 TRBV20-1 TGCAGTGCTAGATTCGGGAGACTTAGCAATCAGCCCCAGCATTTT CSARFGRLSNQPQHF
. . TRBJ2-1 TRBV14 TGTGCCAGCAGCCCGTACGGGGGGCGGGGTGAGCAGTTCTTC CASSPYGGRGEQFF
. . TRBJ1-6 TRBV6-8 TGTGCCAGCAGTCCCCGGGGAGATTCACCCCTCCACTTT CASSPRGDSPLHF
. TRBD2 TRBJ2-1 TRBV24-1 TGTGCCACTTCGGGACTAGCGGGAGGGAATGAGCAGTTCTTC CATSGLAGGNEQFF
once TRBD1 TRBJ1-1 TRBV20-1 TGCAGTGCTAGGTCTTTGGGACAGGGGCACACTGAAGCTTTCTTT CSARSLGQGHTEAFF
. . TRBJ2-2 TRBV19 TGTGCCAGTAGTTTAGCTGACACGAACACCGGGGAGCTGCTTTTT CASSLADTNTGELLF
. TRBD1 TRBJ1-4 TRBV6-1 TGTGCCAGCAGCCCGGGACAGGGCGAAGAAAAACTGTTTTTT CASSPGQGEEKLFF
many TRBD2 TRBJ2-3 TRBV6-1 TGTGCCAGCAGTGAAACCGGGGGGGCACCAGATACGCAGTATTTT CASSETGGAPDTQYF
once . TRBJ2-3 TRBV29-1 TGCAGCGCCGAAAGGTTTGGAGCTAGCACAGATACGCAGTATTTT CSAERFGASTDTQYF
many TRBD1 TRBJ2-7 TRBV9 TGTGCCAGCAGCGCAGGGACAGGGGGAGACGAGCAGTACTTC CASSAGTGGDEQYF
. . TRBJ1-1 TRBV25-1 TGTGCCAGCAGTGAAACGGGACGGAAGACTGAAGCTTTCTTT CASSETGRKTEAFF
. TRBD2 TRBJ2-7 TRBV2 TGTGCCAGCAGTAGCGGGAGGGGTATTTACGAGCAGTACTTC CASSSGRGIYEQYF